What follows are 15 T cell receptor beta chains derived from one specimen sequenced in a study of Ad26.COV2.S vaccination and SARS-CoV-2 variants. Sample treatment: 15 to 20 received Ad26.COV2.S at low or high dose, single or two shots; a few received placebo; per-sample allocation not given. Sample collection was performed on day 63 after the first vaccine or placebo injection. The data were produced by immunoSEQ multiplex PCR, yet TCRdb's version contains in-frame clones alone and is incomplete. This sample has roughly 400,000 clones, with 80% to 95% found just once. The sample in question was peripheral blood, obtained in a trial of Ad26.COV2.S vaccine versus placebo. The receptors were gathered from a person between 18 and 65 years old who received the Ad26.COV2.S COVID-19 vaccine or a placebo.

This clone was found once. The V call is TRBV7-2, the J call TRBJ1-6; a weak D match, TRBD1 (5 bases). Trimming pared 6 bases from V and 6 bases from J, leaving 12 bases between. The germline gives CDR1 SGHTA, CDR2 FQGNSA. The CDR3 totals 14 residues. Here the CDR3 DNA reads TGTGCCAGCAGTCGACAGTATAGTAATTCACCCCTCCACTTT. Protein: CASSRQYSNSPLHF.

The rearrangement links TRBV4-1 to TRBJ2-1; 7 bases line up with TRBD2. Trimming cost V 1 base and J 7 bases; bases outside gene matches: 13. The CDR3 is made up of 17 amino acids. CDR1 and CDR2 (germline): MGHRA, YSYEKL. In DNA, the CDR3 is TGCGCCAGCAGCCAAGCCCCTACTGGGGGGGGAGGGAATGAGCAGTTCTTC. It is translated as CASSQAPTGGGGNEQFF.

The sample holds one count of this clone. This chain links TRBV11-3 with TRBJ1-6, with 7 bases identical to TRBD1. Losses at the gene ends were 1 base for V and 16 bases for J; bases not matched to a gene: 7. Germline CDR1 SGHNT, CDR2 YENEEA. The CDR3 covers 13 residues. CDR3 DNA: TGTGCCAGCAGCTTAGCCCGGACAGGCCCTCTCCACTTT. Translated, it gives CASSLARTGPLHF. The complete variable domain, with remaining parts taken from reference TRBV11-3 and TRBJ1-6, reads EAGVVQSPRYKIIEKKQPVAFWCNPISGHNTLYWYLQNLGQGPELLIRYENEEAVDDSQLPKDRFSAERLKGVDSTLKIQPAELGDSAVYLCASSLARTGPLHFGNGTRLTVT.

The rearrangement uses TRBV5-5 and TRBJ1-1, with D possibly matching TRBD1 (6 bases). Per the germline V gene, CDR1 is SGHKS and CDR2 is YYEKEE (reference sequence). V was pared by 0 bases and J by 4 bases, with 16 bases between. This CDR3 is 16 amino acids long. The CDR3 protein is CASSLAQGPAGTEAFF. CDR3 DNA: TGTGCCAGCAGCTTGGCCCAGGGGCCTGCGGGCACTGAAGCTTTCTTT.

Written as DNA, the CDR3 is TGTGCCAGTAGTCGCGGACGGGATGGCTACACCTTC. Its protein product is CASSRGRDGYTF. This chain links TRBV19 with TRBJ1-2; D unresolved. The CDR3 has 12 residues. V lost 5 bases to trimming and J lost 6 bases, with 10 bases between them. Germline V lookup: CDR1 LNHDA, CDR2 SQIVND (reference sequence).

This chain connects TRBV6-2 or TRBV6-3 to TRBJ2-1; possible D gene TRBD1, 6 bases. The CDR3 is made up of 15 amino acids. Germline loops: CDR1 MNHEY, CDR2 SVGEGT. The ends were cut back, 6 bases at V and 6 bases at J, with 18 bases in the middle. The CDR3 sequence is CASSTQGRGINEQFF. The CDR3 DNA reads as TGTGCCAGCAGCACACAGGGTCGAGGAATCAATGAGCAGTTCTTC.

This clone was seen only a few times. The rearrangement uses TRBV5-4 and TRBJ1-4, with 7 positions matching TRBD1. Germline V gene sequence: CDR1 SGHNT, CDR2 YYREEE (reference sequence). CDR3 size: 14 residues. The V and J ends lost 4 bases and 4 bases, in that order; junction bases with no gene match: 4. CDR3 DNA: TGTGCCAGCAGCCCGACAGGGAATAATGAAAAACTGTTTTTT. It codes for CASSPTGNNEKLFF.

This clone was detected a few times. The chain is built from TRBV9 and TRBJ2-2; 7 bases align to TRBD1. CDR3 size: 16 residues. The junction had 10 bases not matched to a gene; V was cut back by 4 bases and J by 4 bases. CDR1 SGDLS and CDR2 YYNGEE come from the germline V gene. Here the CDR3 DNA reads TGTGCCAGCAGCCTTACACGGGCAGGGGGCACCGGGGAGCTGTTTTTT. Its translation is CASSLTRAGGTGELFF.

The V call is TRBV18, the J call TRBJ1-2, with 7 nucleotides matching TRBD1. V shed 3 bases and J 4 bases; nucleotides not matched to a gene: 5. The length of the CDR3 is 14 residues. Germline V CDR1 and CDR2: KGHSH, LQKENI. CDR3 in amino acids: CASSPTRGSYGYTF. DNA of the CDR3: TGTGCCAGCTCACCGACCAGGGGGAGCTATGGCTACACCTTC.

This rearrangement joins TRBV4-3 to TRBJ1-5; a possible D gene is TRBD1 (6 bases). Trimming removed 0 bases from V and 5 bases from J, with 11 bases in between. The CDR3 runs 15 residues. Germline values: CDR1 LGHNA, CDR2 YSLEER. CDR3 sequence reads: CASSQDTGPHQPQHF. CDR3 in DNA: TGCGCCAGCAGCCAAGACACAGGGCCGCATCAGCCCCAGCATTTT.

The chain combines TRBV21-1 with TRBJ1-1. TRBV21-1 is classified as a pseudogene. The CDR3 is 13 residues long. The CDR3 loop reads CASSTGGRGLYFF. DNA of the CDR3: TGTGCCAGCAGCACCGGCGGCAGGGGACTGTATTTCTTT.

This clone was seen only once. The chain combines TRBV28 with TRBJ2-5; D is uncertain. Deletions cut 5 bases from V and 0 bases from J, with 4 bases between. Germline CDR1 MDHEN, CDR2 SYDVKM. This CDR3 has 12 residues. CDR3 nucleotides: TGTGCCAGCAGTCCCAACCAAGAGACCCAGTACTTC. This sequence encodes CASSPNQETQYF.

The chain has TRBV6-5 and TRBJ2-2; 8 bases fit TRBD2. CDR1 is MNHEY and CDR2 is SVGAGI in the germline V gene. Germline trimming cut 4 bases from V and 2 bases from J; bases unmatched to any gene: 6. This CDR3 is built from 16 residues. The CDR3 protein is CASSWAGGYNTGELFF. The CDR3 region has the DNA TGTGCCAGCAGTTGGGCGGGAGGATATAACACCGGGGAGCTGTTTTTT.

The gene calls are TRBV11-2 and TRBJ2-1; 9 nucleotides align to TRBD2. The CDR3 extends over 11 amino acids. From germline, CDR1 is SGHAT and CDR2 FQNNGV. The J segment lost 12 bases and the V segment lost 10 bases, leaving 7 bases of the junction unmatched. The CDR3 nucleotides are TGTGCCATAGCGGGGGCCTCCGGGCAGTTCTTC. Translating gives CAIAGASGQFF.

The J gene is TRBJ2-5, the V gene TRBV9; perhaps TRBD1 as D (6 bases). V was clipped by 2 bases and J by 2 bases, with 13 bases between them. There are 15 residues in the CDR3. Germline V gives CDR1 SGDLS, CDR2 YYNGEE. For the CDR3, the DNA is TGTGCCAGCAGCGTTAATCAGGGGCGACAAGAGACCCAGTACTTC. It codes for CASSVNQGRQETQYF.